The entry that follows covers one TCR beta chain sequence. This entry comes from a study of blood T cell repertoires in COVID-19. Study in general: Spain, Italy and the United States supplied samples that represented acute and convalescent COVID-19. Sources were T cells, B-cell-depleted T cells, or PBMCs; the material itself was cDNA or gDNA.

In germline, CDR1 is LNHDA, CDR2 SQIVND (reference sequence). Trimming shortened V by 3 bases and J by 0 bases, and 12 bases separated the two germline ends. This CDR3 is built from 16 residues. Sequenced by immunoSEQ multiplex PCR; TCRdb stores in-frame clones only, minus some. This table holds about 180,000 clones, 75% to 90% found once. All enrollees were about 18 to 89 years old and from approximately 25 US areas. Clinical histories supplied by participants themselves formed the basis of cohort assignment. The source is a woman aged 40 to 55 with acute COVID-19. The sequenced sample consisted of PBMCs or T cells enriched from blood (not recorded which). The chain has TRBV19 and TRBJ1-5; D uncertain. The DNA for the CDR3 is TGTGCCAGTAGTATCGCGGCAGTTTATAGCAATCAGCCCCAGCATTTT. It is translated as CASSIAAVYSNQPQHF.